Sequencing of this T cell receptor (beta chain) was carried out in a study of HIV-infected patients and healthy controls. This clonotype has only a few counts. The CDR3 consists of 14 residues. Germline-derived CDR1 and CDR2 are SGHRS and YFSETQ. Trimming shortened V by 0 bases and J by 1 base, and 7 bases separated the two germline ends. Each CDR3 protein is one row after TCRdb ran MiXCR on the 5' RACE reads. Here the sample spans tens of thousands of distinct CDR3 sequences, about 15% being singletons. The TCR comes from a human donor in good health. Sequenced: CD4+ T cells from blood. The V and J genes are TRBV5-1 and TRBJ1-1; D not certain. The CDR3 region has the DNA TGCGCCAGCAGCTTGGTCGCAGGGAACACTGAAGCTTTCTTT. It specifies CASSLVAGNTEAFF. Full variable domain (missing parts from reference TRBV5-1 and TRBJ1-1): KAGVTQTPRYLIKTRGQQVTLSCSPISGHRSVSWYQQTPGQGLQFLFEYFSETQRNKGNFPGRFSGRQFSNSRSEMNVSTLELGDSALYLCASSLVAGNTEAFFGQGTRLTVV.